Each of the 23 T cell receptor beta chains below was sequenced from the same sample in a study of Ad26.COV2.S vaccination and SARS-CoV-2 variants. Documented treatment: around 19 received Ad26.COV2.S at low or high dose, single or two shots; about 5 received placebo; per-sample allocation not given. The samples date from day 63 after the first vaccine or placebo injection. Sequenced by immunoSEQ multiplex PCR; TCRdb stores in-frame clones only, minus some. Of roughly 410,000 clones listed, around four fifths are singletons. The material was peripheral blood, obtained in a trial of Ad26.COV2.S vaccine versus placebo. The receptors come from a person between 18 and 60 years old who received the Ad26.COV2.S COVID-19 vaccine or a placebo.

The rearrangement uses TRBV18 and TRBJ1-1; D gene unclear. The germline V and J ends were trimmed by 3 bases and 1 base, with 12 bases remaining between them. Germline V gene sequence: CDR1 KGHSH, CDR2 LQKENI. This CDR3 has 15 amino acids. CDR3 coding DNA: TGTGCCAGCTCACCTACGACGGAACCGAACACTGAAGCTTTCTTT. It specifies CASSPTTEPNTEAFF.

J is TRBJ1-1 and V is TRBV6-2 or TRBV6-3; D remains ambiguous. Trimming pared 4 bases from V and 1 base from J, leaving 7 bases between. CDR1 MNHEY and CDR2 SVGEGT come from the germline V gene. The CDR3 consists of 13 residues. CDR3 DNA: TGTGCCAGCAGTTTTACCCAGAACACTGAAGCTTTCTTT. Residues: CASSFTQNTEAFF.

This clone was seen more than once but under ten times. This chain joins TRBV5-6 and TRBJ1-1; TRBD1 is a possible D gene (5 bases). The length of the CDR3 is 16 residues. Trimming took 3 bases from V and 4 from J, leaving 19 bases between them. In germline, CDR1 is SGHDT, CDR2 YYEEEE. The CDR3 sequence is CASSSLGYGGSTEAFF. The CDR3 nucleotides are TGTGCCAGCAGCTCCTTAGGTTACGGGGGGAGCACTGAAGCTTTCTTT. Using reference TRBV5-6 and TRBJ1-1 for the parts outside the CDR3, the full variable domain is DAGVTQSPTHLIKTRGQQVTLRCSPKSGHDTVSWYQQALGQGPQFIFQYYEEEERQRGNFPDRFSGHQFPNYSSELNVNALLLGDSALYLCASSSLGYGGSTEAFFGQGTRLTVV.

The chain has TRBV11-3 and TRBJ2-7, with 7 nucleotides matching TRBD1. The CDR3 is 14 amino acids. The V and J ends lost 5 bases and 2 bases, in that order; junction bases with no gene match: 6. Per germline, CDR1 SGHNT and CDR2 YENEEA. The CDR3 coding sequence is TGTGCCAGCAGCCGACAGGGTTTTGCCTACGAGCAGTACTTC. It is translated as CASSRQGFAYEQYF.

Concerning this clone: Other DNA sequences in this specimen translate into the identical CDR3. J is TRBJ1-1 and V is TRBV5-1; D might be TRBD1 (6 bases). Trimming left V 2 bases short and J 4 bases short, with 12 bases between. The CDR3 consists of 14 residues. Germline CDR1 is SGHRS and CDR2 is YFSETQ. CDR3 loop: CASSLTGGGTEAFF. CDR3 DNA sequence: TGCGCCAGCAGCTTAACGGGAGGGGGCACTGAAGCTTTCTTT.

This clone was seen only once. Here the CDR3 DNA reads TGTGCCAGCAGCTTCAACGAAGGGCACACTGAAGCTTTCTTT. It yields the protein CASSFNEGHTEAFF. This chain uses TRBV11-3 with TRBJ1-1; D not resolved. V lost 3 bases and J 3 bases, leaving 11 bases between the germline ends. The CDR3 contains 14 residues. Per the germline V gene, CDR1 is SGHNT and CDR2 is YENEEA. Filled out from reference TRBV11-3 and TRBJ1-1, the complete variable domain reads EAGVVQSPRYKIIEKKQPVAFWCNPISGHNTLYWYLQNLGQGPELLIRYENEEAVDDSQLPKDRFSAERLKGVDSTLKIQPAELGDSAVYLCASSFNEGHTEAFFGQGTRLTVV.

J is TRBJ2-4 and V is TRBV5-6; D remains ambiguous. V was clipped by 2 bases and J by 6 bases, with 12 bases between them. Germline-derived CDR1 and CDR2 are SGHDT and YYEEEE. The CDR3 loop spans 14 amino acids. For the CDR3, the DNA is TGTGCCAGCAGCTTTATAGGGAAAGGAAACATTCAGTACTTC. Amino acids: CASSFIGKGNIQYF.

The rearrangement uses TRBV9 and TRBJ2-3, with 14 bases matching TRBD2. V was clipped by 4 bases and J by 6 bases; unmatched bases: 7. This CDR3 has 16 amino acids. The germline V gene has CDR1 SGDLS and CDR2 YYNGEE. The DNA of the CDR3 is TGTGCCAGCAGCATTGGACTAGCGGGAGGAAAGGATACGCAGTATTTT. Amino acid sequence: CASSIGLAGGKDTQYF.

The gene calls are TRBV13 and TRBJ2-7, with 7 nucleotides matching TRBD1. The CDR3 is made up of 14 amino acids. Germline-derived CDR1 and CDR2 are PRHDT and FYEKMQ (reference sequence). V lost 4 bases to trimming and J lost 4 bases; unmatched junction nucleotides: 7. The CDR3, as DNA: TGTGCCAGCAGCTATCGGACAGGTCAATACGAGCAGTACTTC. Translated, it gives CASSYRTGQYEQYF.

The chain has TRBV2 and TRBJ2-3; D might be TRBD2 (6 bases). The germline V gene has CDR1 SNHLY and CDR2 FYNNEI. The CDR3 runs 13 residues. V lost 7 bases and J lost 6, with 14 bases in between. CDR3 in DNA: TGTGCCAGCAACCCCGGGACTGGCGATACGCAGTATTTT. This gives the protein CASNPGTGDTQYF.

The chain links TRBV5-4 to TRBJ2-5; D is unresolved. V was cut by 0 bases and J by 5 bases, with 5 bases left in between. CDR3 size: 12 residues. Germline loops: CDR1 SGHNT, CDR2 YYREEE (reference sequence). CDR3 region: CASSLATETQYF. DNA for the CDR3: TGTGCCAGCAGCTTGGCCACTGAGACCCAGTACTTC.

The rearrangement links TRBV4-1 to TRBJ2-1; D possibly corresponds to TRBD2 (5 bases). Germline V lookup: CDR1 MGHRA, CDR2 YSYEKL. The CDR3 spans 17 residues. Trimming shortened V by 0 bases and J by 0 bases, and 12 bases separated the two germline ends. CDR3 sequence reads: CASSQEGGSISYNEQFF. CDR3 in DNA: TGCGCCAGCAGCCAAGAAGGCGGGTCGATCTCCTACAATGAGCAGTTCTTC.

The chain combines TRBV29-1 with TRBJ1-1, with TRBD1 matching over 10 bases. This CDR3 is built from 15 residues. CDR1 and CDR2 (germline): SQVTM, ANQGSEA. Trimming cost V 4 bases and J 8 bases; bases outside gene matches: 13. Written as DNA, the CDR3 is TGCAGCGTTGGGGGTTACCAGACAGGGGGCGCGGAAGCTTTCTTT. This gives the protein CSVGGYQTGGAEAFF.

The chain employs TRBV11-3 and TRBJ2-7, with 11 bases that match TRBD2. The germline gives CDR1 SGHNT, CDR2 YENEEA. V shed 4 bases, J shed 3 bases, and the junction held 5 bases outside the gene matches. This CDR3 is built from 15 residues. The CDR3 here is CASSSTSGKIYEQYF. The CDR3, as DNA: TGTGCCAGCAGCTCGACTAGCGGGAAGATCTACGAGCAGTACTTC. Full variable domain (rest looked up from reference TRBV11-3 and TRBJ2-7): EAGVVQSPRYKIIEKKQPVAFWCNPISGHNTLYWYLQNLGQGPELLIRYENEEAVDDSQLPKDRFSAERLKGVDSTLKIQPAELGDSAVYLCASSSTSGKIYEQYFGPGTRLTVT.

The chain is built from TRBV6-2 or TRBV6-3 and TRBJ1-1; tentative D call: TRBD1 (5 bases). The ends were cut back, 5 bases at V and 5 bases at J, with 15 bases in the middle. CDR1 MNHEY and CDR2 SVGEGT come from the germline V gene. The CDR3 extends over 14 amino acids. For the CDR3, the DNA is TGTGCCAGCAGTGCGCCGGGGCGGAGAACTGAAGCTTTCTTT. Amino acid sequence: CASSAPGRRTEAFF.

This clone was seen only a few times. CDR3 sequence reads: CASSYFFCPKKEPQHF. In DNA, the CDR3 is TGTGCCAGCAGTTACTTTTTCTGCCCGAAAAAGGAGCCCCAGCATTTT. The chain couples TRBV6-5 to TRBJ1-5; D ambiguous. CDR1 and CDR2 (germline): MNHEY, SVGAGI. V lost 1 base and J 8 bases, leaving 18 bases between the germline ends. This CDR3 region has 16 residues.

The genes are TRBV19 and TRBJ2-1, with 10 bases matching TRBD1. The germline V gene encodes CDR1 LNHDA and CDR2 SQIVND (reference sequence). This CDR3 spans 15 amino acids. J gave up 6 bases and V 6 bases, and 8 bases lay outside the gene matches. The DNA of the CDR3 is TGTGCCAGTAGCCAGGGACAGGGGTCGATCAATGAGCAGTTCTTC. This sequence encodes CASSQGQGSINEQFF. The whole variable domain, remainder taken from reference TRBV19 and TRBJ2-1, is DGGITQSPKYLFRKEGQNVTLSCEQNLNHDAMYWYRQDPGQGLRLIYYSQIVNDFQKGDIAEGYSVSREKKESFPLTVTSAQKNPTAFYLCASSQGQGSINEQFFGPGTRLTVL.

The V and J genes are TRBV6-1 and TRBJ2-1; D might be TRBD2 (6 bases). Germline CDR1 MNHNS, CDR2 SASEGT. Trimming stripped 4 bases from V and 4 bases from J, with 14 bases between. The CDR3 is made up of 15 amino acids. CDR3 in DNA: TGTGCCAGCAGTGGCCGGGAGCATTATTACAATGAGCAGTTCTTC. Its translation is CASSGREHYYNEQFF.

This clone appeared once. The chain links TRBV25-1 to TRBJ2-7; no firm D call. The CDR3 is 10 amino acids. The germline V gene encodes CDR1 MGHDK and CDR2 SYGVNS. V was shortened by 10 bases and J by 1 base, with 5 bases between the two germline ends. The CDR3 coding sequence is TGTGCCACCTCTTCCTACGAGCAGTACTTC. Amino acids: CATSSYEQYF.

The chain couples TRBV4-3 to TRBJ1-4; 12 nucleotides align to TRBD1. Germline CDR1 is LGHNA and CDR2 is YSLEER. The CDR3 loop spans 16 amino acids. V shed 0 bases, J shed 8 bases, and the junction held 4 bases outside the gene matches. The CDR3 is CASSQDRDRGHEKLFF. In DNA form, the CDR3 reads TGCGCCAGCAGCCAAGACCGGGACAGGGGGCACGAAAAACTGTTTTTT.

The chain links TRBV12-3 or TRBV12-4 to TRBJ2-7; 8 bases line up with TRBD2. The V and J ends lost 4 bases and 7 bases, in that order; junction bases with no gene match: 3. There are 12 residues in the CDR3. CDR3 in DNA: TGTGCCAGCAGTTCCCGGGGGGGTGAGCAGTACTTC. Its translation is CASSSRGGEQYF.

The chain employs TRBV3-1 (or the pseudogene TRBV3-2) and TRBJ1-2; no clear D gene. The V gene's germline CDR1 is LGHDT and CDR2 YNNKEL (reference sequence). This CDR3 comprises 13 residues. The V end lost 1 base, the J end lost 4 bases, and 7 bases lay between the germline ends. CDR3 loop: CASSQGYGYGYTF. CDR3 nucleotide sequence: TGTGCCAGCAGCCAAGGGTACGGCTATGGCTACACCTTC.

This rearrangement joins TRBV5-1 to TRBJ2-5; D is unclear. Trimming took off 0 bases at V and 2 bases at J, with 11 bases between the two ends. This CDR3 has 15 residues. The germline gives CDR1 SGHRS, CDR2 YFSETQ. The CDR3 DNA reads as TGCGCCAGCAGCTTGGCCGGGCCAGCTCAAGAGACCCAGTACTTC. Amino acids: CASSLAGPAQETQYF.